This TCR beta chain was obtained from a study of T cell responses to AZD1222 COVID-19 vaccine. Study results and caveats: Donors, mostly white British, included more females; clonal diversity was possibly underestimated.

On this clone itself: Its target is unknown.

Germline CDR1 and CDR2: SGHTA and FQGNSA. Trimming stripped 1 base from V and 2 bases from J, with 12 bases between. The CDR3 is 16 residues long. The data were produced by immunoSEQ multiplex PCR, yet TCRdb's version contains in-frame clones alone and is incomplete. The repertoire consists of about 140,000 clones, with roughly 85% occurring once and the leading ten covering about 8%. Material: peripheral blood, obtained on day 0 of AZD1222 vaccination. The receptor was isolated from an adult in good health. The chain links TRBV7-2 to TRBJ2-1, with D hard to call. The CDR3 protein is CASSLVSVPAYNEQFF. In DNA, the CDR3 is TGTGCCAGCAGCTTAGTTTCGGTCCCCGCCTACAATGAGCAGTTCTTC. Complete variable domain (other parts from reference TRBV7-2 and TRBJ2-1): GAGVSQSPSNKVTEKGKDVELRCDPISGHTALYWYRQSLGQGLEFLIYFQGNSAPDKSGLPSDRFSAERTGGSVSTLTIQRTQQEDSAVYLCASSLVSVPAYNEQFFGPGTRLTVL.